The 30 T cell receptor beta chains reported below all come from one sample, sequenced in a study of CD8+CD57+ T cells in acquired aplastic anemia. Genomic DNA, serving as template, underwent TCR beta VDJ and CDR3 profiling. TCRdb re-called the reads through MiXCR, storing one row per CDR3 protein. The table includes around 250,000 distinct CDR3 sequences, 82% detected once. The authors sequenced patients whose flow cytometry had shown CD8+CD57+ cell expansion. Input material: sorted CD4+, CD8+, or CD8+CD57+ T cells (not recorded which) from PBMCs. These receptors were collected from a human donor with aplastic anemia.

The rearrangement links TRBV19 to TRBJ1-2; tentatively, D is TRBD1 (6 bases). Per germline, CDR1 LNHDA and CDR2 SQIVND (reference sequence). Trimming shortened V by 3 bases and J by 7 bases, and 6 bases separated the two germline ends. CDR3 size: 11 residues. The DNA of the CDR3 is TGTGCCAGTAGTATGACAGGTGGCTACACCTTC. Its translation is CASSMTGGYTF.

As regards this clonotype: This is likely a read error, given that the CDR3 carries no conserved phenylalanine or tryptophan at its end. It is unclear where the CDR3 begins or ends on the DNA, so no DNA is shown, and the CDR3 is as TCRdb lists it. The chain links TRBV7-3 to TRBJ2-4. The CDR3 is 12 amino acids in total, end residues counted. Germline V gene lookup returns CDR1 SGHTA and CDR2 FQGTGA. CDR3 sequence: CASGGAGDIPAL.

This clonotype was observed a few times. V is TRBV11-3 and J is TRBJ1-4, with D perhaps matching TRBD1 (5 bases). The CDR3 totals 14 residues. V dropped 1 base and J dropped 6 bases, with 9 bases sitting between them. Germline V gives CDR1 SGHNT, CDR2 YENEEA. CDR3 DNA sequence: TGTGCCAGCAGCTTAGTTCTGACAGATGAAAAACTGTTTTTT. Amino acids: CASSLVLTDEKLFF.

The rearrangement links TRBV29-1 to TRBJ2-1; 7 positions match TRBD2. CDR1 and CDR2 from the germline V gene are SQVTM and ANQGSEA. The CDR3 runs 12 residues. V lost 6 bases, J lost 6 bases, and 5 bases stayed unmatched. The CDR3 DNA sequence: TGCAGCGTGGCTGGACTAGGCAATGAGCAGTTCTTC. Its protein product is CSVAGLGNEQFF.

V gene TRBV7-2 combines with J gene TRBJ2-5; 14 nucleotides line up with TRBD2. The CDR3 loop spans 18 amino acids. With V trimmed by 1 base and J by 5 bases, 9 bases remained unmatched. Per the germline V gene, CDR1 is SGHTA and CDR2 is FQGNSA. The CDR3 DNA follows: TGTGCCAGCAGCTTAGAGCCGGGACTAGCGGGGGTTGATGAGACCCAGTACTTC. Translation: CASSLEPGLAGVDETQYF.

In this sample, this clonotype turned up many times. In DNA, the CDR3 is TGCAGTGCTAGAGCTACCGGCGGCACAGATACGCAGTATTTT. This gives the protein CSARATGGTDTQYF. The rearrangement joins TRBV20-1 to TRBJ2-3; no clear D gene. Per the germline V gene, CDR1 is DFQATT and CDR2 is SNEGSKA (reference sequence). There are 14 residues in the CDR3. The V end was cut by 1 base, the J end by 1 base, with 9 bases between.

A word on this clonotype: Likely a read error: the CDR3 ends without its conserved phenylalanine or tryptophan. The DNA is left out, because the CDR3 cannot be placed on it with certainty; the CDR3 is given as TCRdb lists it. The rearrangement uses TRBV7-3 and TRBJ2-3; the table's D call TRBD1 went unverified against the DNA. The germline V gene has CDR1 SGHTA and CDR2 FQGTGA. The CDR3 length equals 13 residues, ends included. The CDR3 loop is CASSGTGGAADTQ.

V is TRBV2 and J is TRBJ2-3, with TRBD2 identical over 9 bases. Germline-derived CDR1 and CDR2 are SNHLY and FYNNEI. The CDR3 consists of 15 residues. After removal of 4 bases from V and 0 bases from J, the junction contained 2 bases not matched to a gene. CDR3 DNA sequence: TGTGCCAGCAGTGCCCTAGCGGGGAGCACAGATACGCAGTATTTT. This sequence encodes CASSALAGSTDTQYF.

This clonotype was seen only a few times. The CDR3 DNA sequence: TGTGCCAGCAGTGGCTCTGGGGCCAACGTCCTGACTTTC. It encodes CASSGSGANVLTF. The V gene is TRBV2, the J gene TRBJ2-6; the D is unclear. The CDR3 runs 13 residues. Trimming cost V 4 bases and J 0 bases, with 1 base left between them. Germline assignment: CDR1 SNHLY and CDR2 FYNNEI. Complete variable domain (other parts from reference TRBV2 and TRBJ2-6): EPEVTQTPSHQVTQMGQEVILRCVPISNHLYFYWYRQILGQKVEFLVSFYNNEISEKSEIFDDQFSVERPDGSNFTLKIRSTKLEDSAMYFCASSGSGANVLTFGAGSRLTVL.

This clonotype was found many times. The chain carries TRBV6-2 or TRBV6-3 and TRBJ1-5; D unclear. V lost 7 bases, J lost 0 bases, and 7 bases lay in between. This CDR3 region has 13 residues. Per germline, CDR1 MNHEY and CDR2 SVGEGT. The CDR3 DNA follows: TGTGCCAGCACCATCCATAGCAATCAGCCCCAGCATTTT. Residues: CASTIHSNQPQHF.

With respect to this clonotype: The conserved phenylalanine or tryptophan is not found at the CDR3 terminus, so this likely reflects a read error. No DNA is shown, since the ends of the CDR3 on it are uncertain; the CDR3 is the one TCRdb lists. This sequence joins TRBV2 and TRBJ1-2. Counting both end residues, the CDR3 totals 14 amino acids. The V gene's germline CDR1 is SNHLY and CDR2 FYNNEI. The CDR3 loop reads CASSHGGIHEQFFV.

This clonotype came up many times. Here the CDR3 DNA reads TGTGCCAGCAGGAGGGGGACGGACACCGGGGAGCTGTTTTTT. Protein sequence: CASRRGTDTGELFF. This rearrangement joins TRBV7-9 to TRBJ2-2; tentatively, D is TRBD1 (6 bases). CDR1 SEHNR and CDR2 FQNEAQ come from the germline V gene (reference sequence). V shed 6 bases and J shed 3 bases, with 11 bases lying between them. This CDR3 has 14 amino acids.

In its sample, this clonotype was seen once. An end of the junction differs from the germline gene, which may be a read error. The chain links TRBV7-2 to TRBJ2-3; TRBD2 might be the D (6 bases). There are 14 residues in the CDR3. The germline CDR1 and CDR2 sequences are SGHTA and FQGNSA. The CDR3 DNA reads TGTGCCAGCAGCTTGGGAGGAAATAATTCACCCCAGCACTTT. It encodes CASSLGGNNSPQHF.

This chain links TRBV29-1 with TRBJ2-5; D assignment may be TRBD1 or TRBD2 (5 bases each). The CDR3 sequence is 11 residues long. Trimming removed 6 bases at V and 4 bases at J, with 9 bases between. The germline V gene encodes CDR1 SQVTM and CDR2 ANQGSEA. CDR3 coding DNA: TGCAGCGTGGGACCCACAGAGACCCAGTACTTC. This gives the protein CSVGPTETQYF.

Turning to this clonotype: The germline gene is not matched at one end of the junction; a read error may be the cause. This chain uses TRBV7-6 with TRBJ2-3, with unresolved D. From germline, CDR1 is SGHVS and CDR2 FNYEAQ. There are 15 residues in the CDR3. CDR3 bases: TGTGCCAGCAGCTTAGGCGGTTCCTACATCGATAAGCAGTATTTC. Translating gives CASSLGGSYIDKQYF.

The chain recombines TRBV7-3 with TRBJ2-5, with D perhaps matching TRBD1 (5 bases). Germline values: CDR1 SGHTA, CDR2 FQGTGA. V shed 11 bases and J shed 5 bases, with 15 bases lying between them. The CDR3 totals 12 residues. The CDR3 DNA is TGTGCCGGTCATGGGGCGGCGGAGACCCAGTACTTC. It is translated as CAGHGAAETQYF.

This clonotype was recorded only once. Lacking the conserved final phenylalanine or tryptophan, this CDR3 likely reflects a read error. Because the CDR3's place on the DNA is in doubt, the DNA is left out and the CDR3 is given as listed by TCRdb. The CDR3 loop reads CASSLAERECI. The V call is TRBV7-9, the J call TRBJ2-1. CDR1 is SEHNR, CDR2 FQNEAQ, per germline (reference sequence). The CDR3 region is 11 residues in length, termini included.

The chain joins TRBV29-1 to TRBJ2-2, with TRBD2 as a possible D gene (6 bases). The CDR3 runs 13 residues. The germline V and J ends were trimmed by 5 bases and 4 bases, with 11 bases remaining between them. Germline CDR1 reads SQVTM; CDR2 reads ANQGSEA. In DNA, the CDR3 is TGCAGCGTTTCCCTAGCGATCACCGGGGAGCTGTTTTTT. Encoded protein: CSVSLAITGELFF.

The chain is built from TRBV2 and TRBJ2-5; D ambiguous. Deletions cut 7 bases from V and 0 bases from J, with 12 bases between. This CDR3 contains 14 residues. In germline, CDR1 is SNHLY, CDR2 FYNNEI. CDR3 region: CASKVLGNQETQYF. The CDR3 region has the DNA TGTGCCAGCAAGGTCTTAGGGAACCAAGAGACCCAGTACTTC.

A few counts support this clonotype. The V gene is TRBV7-2, the J gene TRBJ2-1; the D gene is possibly TRBD1 (7 bases). V lost 3 bases and J 6 bases, leaving 18 bases between the germline ends. Germline V gene lookup returns CDR1 SGHTA and CDR2 FQGNSA. The CDR3 is made up of 16 amino acids. The chain's CDR3 is CASSFALGGQINEQFF. CDR3 nucleotide sequence: TGTGCCAGCAGCTTCGCACTGGGGGGACAGATCAATGAGCAGTTCTTC.

The V call is TRBV4-3, the J call TRBJ2-7; D is perhaps TRBD1 (6 bases). V was pared by 3 bases and J by 0 bases, with 12 bases between. CDR1 and CDR2 from the germline V gene are LGHNA and YSLEER. The CDR3 length is 15 residues. CDR3 loop: CASSQNRVFSYEQYF. In nucleotides, the CDR3 is TGCGCCAGCAGCCAGAACAGGGTATTCTCCTACGAGCAGTACTTC.

About this clonotype: The conserved closing phenylalanine or tryptophan is absent in this CDR3, likely reflecting a read error. No DNA is shown, since the ends of the CDR3 on it are uncertain; the CDR3 is the one TCRdb lists. The rearrangement uses TRBV2 and TRBJ2-7; the table's D call TRBD2 went unverified against the DNA. The CDR3 is made up of 15 amino acids, end residues included. Germline V gene sequence: CDR1 SNHLY, CDR2 FYNNEI. The CDR3 region is CASSELGPLLYEQDL.

This clonotype showed up just a few times. J is TRBJ2-7 and V is TRBV19, with D possibly TRBD2 on 7 matching bases. CDR3 length equals 13 residues. V shed 6 bases and J shed 6 bases, with 15 bases lying between them. Germline loops: CDR1 LNHDA, CDR2 SQIVND (reference sequence). This chain's CDR3 is CASRPGGLSEQYF. CDR3 DNA sequence: TGTGCCAGTAGGCCGGGGGGCTTGAGCGAGCAGTACTTC.

The V call is TRBV7-8, the J call TRBJ1-2, with D uncertain. The CDR3 covers 16 residues. With 3 bases removed from V and 9 bases from J, the gap between germline ends came to 23 bases. CDR1 SGHVS and CDR2 FQNEAQ come from the germline V gene. The CDR3 DNA follows: TGTGCCAGCAGCTTGCATCCAGACGGGATAGCCCATTGCTACACCTTC. Translation gives CASSLHPDGIAHCYTF.

Of note for this clonotype: At one boundary the junction diverges from the germline segment, which might be a read error. The CDR3 region has the DNA TGTGCCAGCTATGGGGGGAGGGGGGAGTTGTTTTTT. This codes for CASYGGRGELFF. J is TRBJ2-2 and V is TRBV7-6; D is perhaps TRBD2 (7 bases). CDR3 length: 12 amino acids. In germline, CDR1 is SGHVS, CDR2 FNYEAQ.

The chain couples TRBV19 to TRBJ2-1; 7 bases fit TRBD2. The CDR3 contains 16 residues. V lost 4 bases and J lost 2; bases outside the gene matches: 8. Looked up from germline, CDR1 is LNHDA and CDR2 is SQIVND (reference sequence). The CDR3 spells CASSTMASGAYNEQFF. CDR3 nucleotide sequence: TGTGCCAGTAGTACTATGGCTAGCGGAGCCTACAATGAGCAGTTCTTC.

The chain joins TRBV9 to TRBJ1-2; D is ambiguous. The CDR3 is 15 residues long. V lost 6 bases, J lost 11 bases, and 26 bases lay in between. The germline V gene encodes CDR1 SGDLS and CDR2 YYNGEE. The CDR3 loop reads CASTGEENTGELYTF. The CDR3 DNA sequence: TGTGCCAGCACCGGCGAGGAGAACACCGGGGAGCTGTACACCTTC.

V and J are TRBV7-2 and TRBJ1-5; D gene uncertain. The CDR3 contains 16 residues. V was shortened by 2 bases and J by 13 bases, with 24 bases between the two germline ends. Germline CDR1 reads SGHTA; CDR2 reads FQGNSA. CDR3 protein: CASSLQGQSGNQHQHF. The CDR3 bases are TGTGCCAGCAGCTTACAAGGTCAAAGCGGCAATCAGCATCAGCATTTT.

This clonotype was counted a single time. V is TRBV7-9 and J is TRBJ2-3; D perhaps matches TRBD2 (6 bases). Trimming took 5 bases from V and 6 from J, leaving 15 bases between them. The CDR3 sequence is 14 residues long. The germline gives CDR1 SEHNR, CDR2 FQNEAQ (reference sequence). The CDR3 is CASSLEGISDTQYF. DNA of the CDR3: TGTGCCAGCAGCCTGGAGGGAATTTCGGATACGCAGTATTTT.

The chain carries TRBV7-8 and TRBJ2-7, with a tentative D call TRBD2 (6 bases). The CDR3 runs 14 residues. Germline loops: CDR1 SGHVS, CDR2 FQNEAQ. V was cut by 5 bases and J by 9 bases, with 20 bases left in between. The CDR3 coding sequence is TGTGCCAGCAGCCTGACGGGAGCTCCCGATACGCAGTACTTC. It specifies CASSLTGAPDTQYF.